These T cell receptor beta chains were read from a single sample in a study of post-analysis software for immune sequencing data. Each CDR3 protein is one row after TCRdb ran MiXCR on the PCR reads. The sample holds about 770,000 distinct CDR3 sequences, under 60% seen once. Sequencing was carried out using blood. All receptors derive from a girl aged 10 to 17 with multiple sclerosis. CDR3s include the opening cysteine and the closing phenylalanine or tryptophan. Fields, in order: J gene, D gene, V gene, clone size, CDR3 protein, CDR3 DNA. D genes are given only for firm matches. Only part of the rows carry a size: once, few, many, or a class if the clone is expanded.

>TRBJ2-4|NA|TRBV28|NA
CASSLIPGDIQYF
TGTGCCAGCAGTTTAATCCCAGGGGACATTCAGTACTTC
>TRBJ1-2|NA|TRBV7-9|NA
CASSLDLSGAYGYTF
TGTGCCAGCAGCTTAGATTTGTCAGGGGCGTATGGCTACACCTTC
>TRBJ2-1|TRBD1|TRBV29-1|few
CSVERGTASNEQFF
TGCAGCGTTGAAAGAGGGACAGCCAGCAATGAGCAGTTCTTC
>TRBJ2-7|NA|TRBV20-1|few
CSAREALTYEQYF
TGCAGTGCTAGAGAGGCGCTGACCTACGAGCAGTACTTC
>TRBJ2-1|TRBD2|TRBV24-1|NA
CATSVTTGTSALNEQFF
TGTGCCACCAGTGTTACCACCGGGACTAGCGCCCTCAATGAGCAGTTCTTC
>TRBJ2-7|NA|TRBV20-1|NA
CSARVAPPYEQYF
TGCAGTGCTAGAGTAGCACCTCCCTACGAGCAGTACTTC
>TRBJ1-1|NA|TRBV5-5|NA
CASSLEAGTGNTEAFF
TGTGCCAGCAGCTTGGAGGCAGGGACTGGGAACACTGAAGCTTTCTTT
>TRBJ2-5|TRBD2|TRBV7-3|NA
CASSLRAGVEETQYF
TGTGCCAGCAGCTTGAGAGCGGGAGTGGAAGAGACCCAGTACTTC
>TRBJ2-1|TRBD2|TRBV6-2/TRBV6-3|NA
CASSSLAGTGNGQFF
TGTGCCAGCAGTTCCTTAGCGGGAACTGGCAATGGGCAGTTCTTC
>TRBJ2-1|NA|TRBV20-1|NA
CSADSRQAARNEQFF
TGCAGTGCTGACTCCCGGCAGGCGGCCCGCAATGAGCAGTTCTTC
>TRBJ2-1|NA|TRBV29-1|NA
CSVAPQGGNEQFF
TGCAGCGTTGCTCCTCAGGGGGGCAATGAGCAGTTCTTC
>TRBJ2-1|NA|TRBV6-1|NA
CASSASQGHEQFF
TGTGCCAGCAGCGCCTCGCAGGGCCATGAGCAGTTCTTC
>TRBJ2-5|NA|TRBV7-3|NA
CASSLGTYNEQYF
TGTGCCAGCAGCCTCGGGACCTACAATGAGCAGTACTTC
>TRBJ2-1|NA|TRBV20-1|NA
CSASQFYNEQFF
TGCAGTGCTAGTCAGTTCTACAATGAGCAGTTCTTC
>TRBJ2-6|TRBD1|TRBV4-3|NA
CASSHYGAWDRASGANVLTF
TGCGCCAGCAGCCATTATGGAGCGTGGGACAGGGCCTCTGGGGCCAACGTCCTGACTTTC
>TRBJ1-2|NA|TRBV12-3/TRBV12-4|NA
CASSLGQLENQPQHFGDGYTF
NA
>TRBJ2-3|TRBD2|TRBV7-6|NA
CASSRGGGSDTQYF
TGTGCCAGCAGCCGCGGGGGGGGGTCAGATACGCAGTATTTT
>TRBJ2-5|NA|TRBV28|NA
CASSSGRPPAFAWETQYF
TGTGCCAGCAGTAGTGGGAGGCCCCCTGCATTCGCTTGGGAGACCCAGTACTTC
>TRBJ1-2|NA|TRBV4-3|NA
CASSQGARTNYGYTF
TGCGCCAGCAGCCAAGGGGCCAGAACTAACTATGGCTACACCTTC
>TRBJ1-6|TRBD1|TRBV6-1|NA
CASSEASFRGDRNSPLHF
TGTGCCAGCAGTGAAGCATCCTTTCGTGGGGACAGAAATTCACCCCTCCACTTT
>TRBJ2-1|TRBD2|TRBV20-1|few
CSARDPPTSGPHNEQFF
TGCAGTGCTAGAGACCCTCCGACTAGCGGGCCTCACAATGAGCAGTTCTTC
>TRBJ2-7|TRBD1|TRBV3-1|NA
CASSQGQGVYYEQYF
TGTGCCAGCAGCCAGGGACAGGGTGTGTACTACGAGCAGTACTTC
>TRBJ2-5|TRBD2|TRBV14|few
CASSRHRVGRLAGVEETQYF
TGTGCCAGCAGCCGGCACCGTGTGGGGAGACTAGCGGGAGTGGAAGAGACCCAGTACTTC
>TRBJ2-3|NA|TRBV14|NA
CASSQDSGAFTDTQYF
TGTGCCAGCAGCCAAGATTCGGGGGCCTTCACAGATACGCAGTATTTT